This TCR beta chain was identified in a study of T cell responses to AZD1222 COVID-19 vaccine. In this sample, this clone turned up once. What it recognizes is unknown. Sequenced by immunoSEQ multiplex PCR; TCRdb stores in-frame clones only, minus some. This table has about 35,000 clones, 65% to 90% appearing once. Pooled in the analysis were second doses at about 4 or about 12 weeks. Study-wide results and limits: Only 5 or 6 individuals given AZD1222 were seropositive at baseline. Without day 14 samples, only post-peak T cell repertoires were studied.

Germline CDR1 is SGHNT and CDR2 is YYREEE (reference sequence). The trim removed 3 bases at V and 9 bases at J, leaving 9 bases unmatched. The CDR3 has 15 amino acids. The sample in question was peripheral blood, obtained 28 days after the second AZD1222 dose. The chain couples TRBV5-4 to TRBJ2-1; 10 nucleotides agree with TRBD1. The receptor comes from an adult who received the AZD1222 COVID-19 vaccine. The CDR3 spells CASSSGTGEFGEQFF. The CDR3 nucleotides are TGTGCCAGCAGCTCCGGGACAGGGGAGTTCGGTGAGCAGTTCTTC.